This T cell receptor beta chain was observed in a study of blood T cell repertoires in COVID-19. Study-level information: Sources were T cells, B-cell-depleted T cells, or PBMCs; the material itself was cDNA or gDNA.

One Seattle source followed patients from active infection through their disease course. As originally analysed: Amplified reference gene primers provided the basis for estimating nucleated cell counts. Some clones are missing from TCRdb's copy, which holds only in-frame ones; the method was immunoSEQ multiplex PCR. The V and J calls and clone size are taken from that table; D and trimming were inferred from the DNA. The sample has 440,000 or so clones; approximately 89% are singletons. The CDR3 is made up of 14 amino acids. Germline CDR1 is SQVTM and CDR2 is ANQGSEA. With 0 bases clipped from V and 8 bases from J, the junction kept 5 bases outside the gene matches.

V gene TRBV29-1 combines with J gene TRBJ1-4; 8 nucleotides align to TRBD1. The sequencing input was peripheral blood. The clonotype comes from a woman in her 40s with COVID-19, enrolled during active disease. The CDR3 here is CSVEEGRGREKLFF. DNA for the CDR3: TGCAGCGTTGAAGAGGGCAGGGGGCGAGAAAAACTGTTTTTT.